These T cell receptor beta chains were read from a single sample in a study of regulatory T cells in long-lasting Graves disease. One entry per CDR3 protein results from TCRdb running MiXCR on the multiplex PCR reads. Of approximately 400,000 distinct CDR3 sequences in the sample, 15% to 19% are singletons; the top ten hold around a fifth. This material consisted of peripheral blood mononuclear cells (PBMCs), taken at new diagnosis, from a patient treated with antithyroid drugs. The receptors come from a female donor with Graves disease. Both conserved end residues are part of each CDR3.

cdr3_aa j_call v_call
CASSQTHGETQYF TRBJ2-5 TRBV11-2
CASRSLINPGQGITGELFF TRBJ2-2 TRBV19
CASSLEWRADTQYF TRBJ2-3 TRBV7-2
CASSQDDLAGGMTGETQYF TRBJ2-5 TRBV4-1
CASSPSSLAGDYNEQFF TRBJ2-1 TRBV7-8
CASRPGQGPSYEQYF TRBJ2-7 TRBV28
CASSQTGTVNEKLFF TRBJ1-4 TRBV6-1
CSARPGGWQETQYF TRBJ2-5 TRBV20-1
CASSYSMVLAGTYEQYF TRBJ2-7 TRBV6-2/TRBV6-3
CASSEQGASSYNSPLHF TRBJ1-6 TRBV2
CSASHSTGDGEAFF TRBJ1-1 TRBV20-1
CASSLLGSPYNEQFF TRBJ2-1 TRBV7-9
CASSLLSLSYNEQFF TRBJ2-1 TRBV5-6
CASRFDSYYGYTF TRBJ1-2 TRBV19
CASRAGGEETQYF TRBJ2-5 TRBV27
CASGLGGFNQPQHF TRBJ1-5 TRBV12-5
CASSTPGTPDEQFF TRBJ2-1 TRBV3-1
CASSYPSIRGSEQYF TRBJ2-7 TRBV6-2/TRBV6-3
CAISVGRRVATF TRBJ1-2 TRBV10-3
CSALGQVSGNTIYF TRBJ1-3 TRBV20-1
CASTGGRGQWIYNEQFF TRBJ2-1 TRBV28
CSAPGRGALGNTEAFF TRBJ1-1 TRBV20-1
CASGLVLSSTDTQYF TRBJ2-3 TRBV12-5
CASSLELNKGLGRGGDEQFF TRBJ2-1 TRBV12-3/TRBV12-4
CASSVDGGGNTEAFF TRBJ1-1 TRBV9
CASSSLSNEQFF TRBJ2-1 TRBV7-3
CASSKPRTGDGYTF TRBJ1-2 TRBV2
CASSEGTGGTLRGYTF TRBJ1-2 TRBV6-1
CSARDRSSYNSPLHF TRBJ1-6 TRBV20-1
CASSPQGTPYGYTF TRBJ1-2 TRBV4-1
CASSETGGGYEQYF TRBJ2-7 TRBV6-1
CASSLERAGAQETQYF TRBJ2-5 TRBV11-1
CASSPQGAATGELFF TRBJ2-2 TRBV7-9
CASSRYQGEGLVIGNGYTF TRBJ1-2 TRBV5-1